This T cell receptor beta chain came from a study of PD-1 blockade in classical Hodgkin lymphoma. Study-wide results and caveats: TCR diversity at baseline was reported to be reduced in newly diagnosed patients relative to healthy donors.

The CDR3 extends over 12 amino acids. The V end was cut by 5 bases, the J end by 4 bases, with 7 bases between. CDR1 and CDR2 (germline): SGHRS, YFSETQ. The assay was immunoSEQ multiplex PCR, and TCRdb's table has in-frame clones only and misses some. Of 15,000 to 16,000 clones in the sample, approximately 80% were seen once. Every one of the patients relapsed after autologous stem cell transplantation (brentuximab vedotin exposure was variable). On this clone: The antigen remains undetermined.

The chain links TRBV5-1 to TRBJ2-1, with D tentatively TRBD2 (5 bases). The material was peripheral blood mononuclear cells (PBMCs), obtained before the second cycle of nivolumab. This clonotype was sampled from a human donor with classical Hodgkin lymphoma. The CDR3 sequence: CASRDSYNEQFF. CDR3 sequence (DNA): TGCGCCAGCAGGGACTCTTACAATGAGCAGTTCTTC.